This is a list of T cell receptor beta chains from one sample in a study of T cells in Graves' hyperthyroidism and ophthalmopathy. Via MiXCR, TCRdb re-called the multiplex PCR reads, giving one row per CDR3 protein. Here the sample spans about 290,000 distinct CDR3 sequences, roughly a fifth being singletons. Input material: blood. All receptors come from a man aged 45 to 65 with Graves' ophthalmopathy. The CDR3 runs from the conserved cysteine through the conserved F or W. The D gene is left open where the match is weak. The size field is filled for only some rows; it gives once, few, many or a size class.

v_call: TRBV28
j_call: TRBJ2-6
d_call: NA
clone_size: NA
cdr3_aa: CASSFPGKTGANVLTF
cdr3_nt: TGTGCCAGCAGTTTTCCAGGGAAGACTGGGGCCAACGTCCTGACTTTC

v_call: TRBV20-1
j_call: TRBJ1-2
d_call: NA
clone_size: NA
cdr3_aa: CSARRREPYGYTF
cdr3_nt: TGCAGTGCGAGACGGCGGGAGCCCTATGGCTACACCTTC

v_call: TRBV20-1
j_call: TRBJ2-2
d_call: TRBD2
clone_size: NA
cdr3_aa: CSVAGVGNAGELFF
cdr3_nt: TGCAGTGTAGCGGGAGTGGGTAACGCCGGGGAGCTGTTTTTT

v_call: TRBV10-3
j_call: TRBJ2-1
d_call: NA
clone_size: few
cdr3_aa: CAISENGHEQFF
cdr3_nt: TGTGCCATCAGTGAAAATGGCCATGAGCAGTTCTTC

v_call: TRBV7-9
j_call: TRBJ2-2
d_call: TRBD1
clone_size: few
cdr3_aa: CASSTSTGWTGELFF
cdr3_nt: TGTGCCAGCAGTACCTCGACAGGGTGGACCGGGGAGCTGTTTTTT

v_call: TRBV9
j_call: TRBJ1-5
d_call: NA
clone_size: NA
cdr3_aa: CASSPRDTPQPQHF
cdr3_nt: TGTGCCAGCAGCCCGCGGGACACCCCTCAGCCCCAGCATTTT

v_call: TRBV14
j_call: TRBJ2-1
d_call: TRBD2
clone_size: NA
cdr3_aa: CASSSRSGSSYNEQFF
cdr3_nt: TGTGCCAGCAGCTCTCGGAGCGGGAGCTCCTACAATGAGCAGTTCTTC

v_call: TRBV20-1
j_call: TRBJ1-2
d_call: NA
clone_size: NA
cdr3_aa: CSAPRGWAGRDYGYTF
cdr3_nt: TGCAGTGCCCCTCGAGGTTGGGCAGGGCGTGACTATGGCTACACCTTC

v_call: TRBV19
j_call: TRBJ2-1
d_call: NA
clone_size: few
cdr3_aa: CASSIGGTVREQFF
cdr3_nt: TGTGCCAGTAGTATTGGCGGGACAGTAAGAGAGCAGTTCTTC

v_call: TRBV9
j_call: TRBJ2-1
d_call: NA
clone_size: NA
cdr3_aa: CASTLTSGSYNEQFF
cdr3_nt: TGTGCCAGCACCCTGACTAGTGGCTCCTACAATGAGCAGTTCTTC

v_call: TRBV18
j_call: TRBJ1-1
d_call: NA
clone_size: many
cdr3_aa: CASSPGTEAFF
cdr3_nt: TGTGCCAGCTCACCGGGAACTGAAGCTTTCTTT

v_call: TRBV18
j_call: TRBJ1-1
d_call: NA
clone_size: many
cdr3_aa: CASSPGSPGREAFF
cdr3_nt: TGTGCCAGCTCACCGGGGTCGCCGGGACGTGAGGCTTTCTTT

v_call: TRBV6-1
j_call: TRBJ1-1
d_call: NA
clone_size: NA
cdr3_aa: CASRVPLNTEAFF
cdr3_nt: TGTGCCAGCAGAGTTCCCTTGAACACTGAAGCTTTCTTT

v_call: TRBV10-3
j_call: TRBJ2-7
d_call: NA
clone_size: NA
cdr3_aa: CAISDPTRYLNSYEQYF
cdr3_nt: TGTGCCATCAGTGACCCCACCCGATATCTTAACTCCTACGAGCAGTACTTC

v_call: TRBV9
j_call: TRBJ2-5
d_call: NA
clone_size: once
cdr3_aa: CASSVNTGGQETQYF
cdr3_nt: TGTGCCAGCAGCGTCAACACCGGGGGCCAAGAGACCCAGTACTTC

v_call: TRBV30
j_call: TRBJ2-7
d_call: TRBD2
clone_size: many
cdr3_aa: CAWTSGSFEQYF
cdr3_nt: TGTGCCTGGACTAGCGGGAGTTTCGAGCAGTACTTC

v_call: TRBV5-1
j_call: TRBJ2-1
d_call: NA
clone_size: many
cdr3_aa: CASSLAVGEQFF
cdr3_nt: TGCGCCAGCAGCTTGGCAGTCGGGGAGCAGTTCTTC

v_call: TRBV6-1
j_call: TRBJ2-7
d_call: NA
clone_size: few
cdr3_aa: CASRTGRGTYEQYF
cdr3_nt: TGTGCCAGCAGAACCGGCCGTGGGACCTACGAGCAGTACTTC

v_call: TRBV27
j_call: TRBJ2-1
d_call: TRBD2
clone_size: few
cdr3_aa: CASRLAGEVREQFF
cdr3_nt: TGTGCCAGCAGATTAGCGGGAGAAGTAAGGGAGCAGTTCTTC

v_call: TRBV7-8
j_call: TRBJ1-2
d_call: NA
clone_size: NA
cdr3_aa: CASSPKSRVSNYGYTF
cdr3_nt: TGTGCCAGCAGCCCAAAGAGCAGGGTCAGTAACTATGGCTACACCTTC

v_call: TRBV19
j_call: TRBJ2-7
d_call: NA
clone_size: NA
cdr3_aa: CASSIGGGEQYF
cdr3_nt: TGTGCCAGTAGTATAGGAGGGGGCGAGCAGTACTTC

v_call: TRBV3-1
j_call: TRBJ2-7
d_call: NA
clone_size: many
cdr3_aa: CASSQFTGSYEQYF
cdr3_nt: TGTGCCAGCAGCCAATTTACAGGGTCCTACGAGCAGTACTTC

v_call: TRBV12-3/TRBV12-4
j_call: TRBJ2-3
d_call: NA
clone_size: few
cdr3_aa: CASTEDRKDTQYF
cdr3_nt: TGTGCCAGCACCGAAGACAGGAAAGATACGCAGTATTTT

v_call: TRBV4-1
j_call: TRBJ2-3
d_call: TRBD2
clone_size: NA
cdr3_aa: CASTGFGGDTDTQYF
cdr3_nt: TGCGCCAGCACTGGGTTTGGGGGGGACACAGATACGCAGTATTTT

v_call: TRBV28
j_call: TRBJ2-7
d_call: TRBD1
clone_size: many
cdr3_aa: CASTYGQGSTEQYF
cdr3_nt: TGTGCCAGCACCTACGGACAGGGGAGTACCGAGCAGTACTTC

v_call: TRBV2
j_call: TRBJ2-3
d_call: TRBD2
clone_size: many
cdr3_aa: CASSVLAGASTDTQYF
cdr3_nt: TGTGCCAGCAGTGTCCTAGCGGGAGCGAGCACAGATACGCAGTATTTT

v_call: TRBV27
j_call: TRBJ2-7
d_call: TRBD1
clone_size: NA
cdr3_aa: CASSSLGDRVYEQYF
cdr3_nt: TGTGCCAGCAGTTCACTGGGGGACAGGGTTTACGAGCAGTACTTC

v_call: TRBV20-1
j_call: TRBJ2-3
d_call: NA
clone_size: many
cdr3_aa: CSARDESDWTQYF
cdr3_nt: TGCAGTGCTAGAGATGAGAGCGATTGGACGCAGTATTTT

v_call: TRBV29-1
j_call: TRBJ2-7
d_call: NA
clone_size: NA
cdr3_aa: CSVVGDPPAPPPYEQYF
cdr3_nt: TGCAGCGTTGTGGGGGACCCCCCCGCTCCGCCGCCCTACGAGCAGTACTTC

v_call: TRBV28
j_call: TRBJ1-5
d_call: TRBD1
clone_size: NA
cdr3_aa: CASSLWTGSQPQHF
cdr3_nt: TGTGCCAGCAGTTTATGGACAGGGAGCCAGCCCCAGCATTTT

v_call: TRBV9
j_call: TRBJ2-5
d_call: NA
clone_size: few
cdr3_aa: CASSVDPATQYF
cdr3_nt: TGTGCCAGCAGCGTAGATCCGGCTACCCAGTACTTC

v_call: TRBV10-3
j_call: TRBJ2-3
d_call: NA
clone_size: many
cdr3_aa: CAIRPGPPYNTDTQYF
cdr3_nt: TGTGCCATCAGACCGGGACCTCCATATAACACAGATACGCAGTATTTT

v_call: TRBV12-3/TRBV12-4
j_call: TRBJ2-2
d_call: TRBD2
clone_size: many
cdr3_aa: CASTLLSSGTGELFF
cdr3_nt: TGTGCCAGCACCTTACTCTCTAGCGGAACCGGGGAGCTGTTTTTT

v_call: TRBV7-3
j_call: TRBJ1-1
d_call: NA
clone_size: few
cdr3_aa: CASSPQTGVEAFF
cdr3_nt: TGTGCCAGCAGCCCCCAGACAGGAGTTGAAGCTTTCTTT

v_call: TRBV7-6
j_call: TRBJ2-5
d_call: TRBD2
clone_size: few
cdr3_aa: CASSPSGSARETQYF
cdr3_nt: TGTGCCAGCAGCCCAAGCGGGAGCGCTAGAGAGACCCAGTACTTC

v_call: TRBV7-8
j_call: TRBJ2-7
d_call: NA
clone_size: medium-sized
cdr3_aa: CASSPRTAGPYEQYF
cdr3_nt: TGTGCCAGCAGCCCTAGGACGGCGGGACCTTACGAGCAGTACTTC

v_call: TRBV18
j_call: TRBJ2-7
d_call: TRBD2
clone_size: many
cdr3_aa: CASSPTSGRIYEQYF
cdr3_nt: TGTGCCAGCTCACCCACTAGCGGGAGGATCTACGAGCAGTACTTC

v_call: TRBV3-1
j_call: TRBJ2-7
d_call: NA
clone_size: many
cdr3_aa: CASRRTGESYEQYF
cdr3_nt: TGTGCCAGTCGAAGGACGGGCGAATCCTACGAGCAGTACTTC

v_call: TRBV20-1
j_call: TRBJ2-4
d_call: TRBD1
clone_size: NA
cdr3_aa: CSTKAGGMNIQYF
cdr3_nt: TGCAGTACGAAGGCAGGGGGTATGAACATTCAGTACTTC

v_call: TRBV12-3/TRBV12-4
j_call: TRBJ2-4
d_call: NA
clone_size: many
cdr3_aa: CASSFVGVGTKNIQYF
cdr3_nt: TGTGCCAGCAGTTTTGTGGGGGTTGGGACCAAAAACATTCAGTACTTC

v_call: TRBV6-2/TRBV6-3
j_call: TRBJ1-1
d_call: TRBD1
clone_size: few
cdr3_aa: CASSQQGINTEAFF
cdr3_nt: TGTGCCAGCAGTCAACAGGGGATTAACACTGAAGCTTTCTTT

v_call: TRBV7-9
j_call: TRBJ2-7
d_call: NA
clone_size: many
cdr3_aa: CASSLGDLGAAYEQYF
cdr3_nt: TGTGCCAGCAGCTTGGGTGACCTTGGAGCTGCCTACGAGCAGTACTTC

v_call: TRBV7-9
j_call: TRBJ1-4
d_call: NA
clone_size: NA
cdr3_aa: CASSLRLGGNEKLFF
cdr3_nt: TGTGCCAGCAGCTTACGGCTGGGGGGAAATGAAAAACTGTTTTTT

v_call: TRBV7-9
j_call: TRBJ1-1
d_call: NA
clone_size: NA
cdr3_aa: CASSLGRLNTEASF
cdr3_nt: TGTGCCAGCAGCTTGGGACGGCTGAACACTGAAGCTTCCTTT

v_call: TRBV5-1
j_call: TRBJ1-2
d_call: TRBD1
clone_size: NA
cdr3_aa: CASSGGQVDYGYTF
cdr3_nt: TGCGCCAGCAGCGGCGGACAGGTCGATTATGGCTACACCTTC

v_call: TRBV5-6
j_call: TRBJ1-3
d_call: NA
clone_size: many
cdr3_aa: CASSLPSQGNTIYF
cdr3_nt: TGTGCCAGCAGTCTTCCGTCCCAGGGAAACACCATATATTTT

v_call: TRBV9
j_call: TRBJ2-7
d_call: NA
clone_size: NA
cdr3_aa: CASSAQENVYEQYF
cdr3_nt: TGTGCCAGCAGCGCACAGGAGAATGTCTACGAGCAGTACTTC

v_call: TRBV29-1
j_call: TRBJ1-1
d_call: TRBD1
clone_size: few
cdr3_aa: CSVTGGPEAFF
cdr3_nt: TGCAGCGTAACAGGGGGGCCTGAAGCTTTCTTT

v_call: TRBV7-9
j_call: TRBJ2-7
d_call: NA
clone_size: NA
cdr3_aa: CASSSWTDSSYEQYF
cdr3_nt: TGTGCCAGCAGCTCGTGGACAGACAGCTCCTACGAGCAGTACTTC

v_call: TRBV9
j_call: TRBJ2-5
d_call: TRBD1
clone_size: NA
cdr3_aa: CASSLRQGETQYF
cdr3_nt: TGTGCCAGCAGCTTGCGACAGGGGGAGACCCAGTACTTC

v_call: TRBV20-1
j_call: TRBJ2-5
d_call: NA
clone_size: many
cdr3_aa: CSARDDSETQYF
cdr3_nt: TGCAGTGCTAGAGATGATAGTGAGACCCAGTACTTC

v_call: TRBV28
j_call: TRBJ2-7
d_call: TRBD2
clone_size: few
cdr3_aa: CASSRRGLAGSYEQYF
cdr3_nt: TGTGCCAGCAGTCGCCGGGGACTAGCGGGTAGCTACGAGCAGTACTTC

v_call: TRBV5-5
j_call: TRBJ2-7
d_call: TRBD1
clone_size: many
cdr3_aa: CASSPRETGVYEQYF
cdr3_nt: TGTGCCAGCAGCCCAAGGGAGACAGGGGTGTACGAGCAGTACTTC

v_call: TRBV12-3/TRBV12-4
j_call: TRBJ2-3
d_call: TRBD2
clone_size: many
cdr3_aa: CASSLNLAGSTDTQYF
cdr3_nt: TGTGCCAGCAGTTTAAACCTAGCGGGAAGCACAGATACGCAGTATTTT